Presented here are 18 T cell receptor beta chains from one specimen sequenced in a study of T cell responses to AZD1222 COVID-19 vaccine. TCRdb keeps only in-frame clones here, not all; method: immunoSEQ multiplex PCR. The sample has 110,000 to 150,000 clones; about 92% are singletons. The material was peripheral blood, obtained 28 days after the second AZD1222 dose. The receptors stem from an adult who received the AZD1222 COVID-19 vaccine.

The chain is built from TRBV6-5 and TRBJ2-7; a possible D gene is TRBD1 (5 bases). V lost 2 bases and J 2 bases, leaving 13 bases between the germline ends. The CDR3 consists of 15 residues. CDR1 is MNHEY, CDR2 SVGAGI, per germline. CDR3 region: CASSYRGSSAYEQYF. The CDR3 DNA reads TGTGCCAGCAGTTACAGGGGCAGCTCCGCCTACGAGCAGTACTTC.

The rearrangement joins TRBV10-3 to TRBJ2-7, with unresolved D. CDR3 length equals 13 residues. The V end lost 2 bases, the J end lost 1 base, and 6 bases lay between the germline ends. Per the germline V gene, CDR1 is ENHRY and CDR2 is SYGVKD. This chain's CDR3 is CAISELGSYEQYF. In DNA form, the CDR3 reads TGTGCCATCAGTGAGCTTGGATCCTACGAGCAGTACTTC.

CDR3: CATDRVSAGELFF. CDR3 in DNA: TGTGCCACGGACAGGGTTTCGGCCGGGGAGCTGTTTTTT. The chain links TRBV28 to TRBJ2-2, with 8 bases identical to TRBD1. With V trimmed by 10 bases and J by 6 bases, 7 bases remained unmatched. The CDR3 consists of 13 residues. Germline CDR1 reads MDHEN; CDR2 reads SYDVKM.

The chain uses TRBV20-1 and TRBJ2-3, with 8 bases identical to TRBD2. After removal of 3 bases from V and 4 bases from J, the junction contained 9 bases not matched to a gene. This CDR3 contains 15 residues. Germline CDR1 DFQATT, CDR2 SNEGSKA (reference sequence). Here the CDR3 reads CSASQKAGESDTQYF. CDR3 sequence (DNA): TGCAGTGCTAGTCAAAAAGCGGGAGAGTCAGATACGCAGTATTTT.

CDR3 in amino acids: CASIQLNTGELFF. For the CDR3, the DNA is TGTGCCAGCATCCAGCTTAACACCGGGGAGCTGTTTTTT. J is TRBJ2-2 and V is TRBV6-5; D is unclear. Trimming pared 7 bases from V and 2 bases from J, leaving 8 bases between. This CDR3 comprises 13 residues. Germline CDR1 and CDR2: MNHEY and SVGAGI.

The genes are TRBV9 and TRBJ2-7; 9 positions match TRBD1. The CDR3 runs 15 residues. From germline, CDR1 is SGDLS and CDR2 YYNGEE. J gave up 2 bases and V 2 bases, and 5 bases lay outside the gene matches. Here the CDR3 reads CASSVTGQGTYEQYF. CDR3 coding DNA: TGTGCCAGCAGCGTCACGGGACAGGGCACCTACGAGCAGTACTTC.

A single count supports this clone. The chain combines TRBV11-2 with TRBJ1-2; 8 bases align to TRBD1. V lost 5 bases, J lost 4 bases, and 9 bases stayed unmatched. This CDR3 contains 15 residues. The germline V gene encodes CDR1 SGHAT and CDR2 FQNNGV. CDR3 sequence reads: CASSPSPDRGYGYTF. In DNA, the CDR3 is TGTGCCAGCAGCCCCTCTCCCGACAGGGGCTATGGCTACACCTTC.

The rearrangement links TRBV7-3 to TRBJ2-1, with TRBD2 matching over 10 bases. The germline V gene has CDR1 SGHTA and CDR2 FQGTGA. The V and J ends lost 0 bases and 1 base, in that order; junction bases with no gene match: 15. This CDR3 has 21 amino acids. CDR3 in amino acids: CASSLTAGGLAGVRSYNEQFF. The CDR3 DNA is TGTGCCAGCAGCTTAACGGCTGGAGGTCTAGCGGGAGTAAGGTCCTACAATGAGCAGTTCTTC.

The CDR3 DNA sequence: TGTGCCACCAGTGATTTGACAAAGGAGGCCGGGGAGCTGTTTTTT. It yields the protein CATSDLTKEAGELFF. The chain carries TRBV24-1 and TRBJ2-2; D may be TRBD2 (5 bases). The CDR3 extends over 15 amino acids. V lost 0 bases and J lost 6, with 10 bases in between. The germline V gene encodes CDR1 KGHDR and CDR2 SFDVKD.

The chain uses TRBV2 and TRBJ1-1; no clear D gene. The CDR3 contains 12 residues. V was shortened by 3 bases and J by 5 bases, with 7 bases between the two germline ends. Germline CDR1 and CDR2: SNHLY and FYNNEI. CDR3: CASSDRRTEAFF. The CDR3 DNA reads as TGTGCCAGCAGTGACAGGAGAACTGAAGCTTTCTTT.

The J gene is TRBJ2-5, the V gene TRBV19; D gene unclear. V shed 2 bases and J shed 2 bases, with 6 bases lying between them. The CDR3 contains 13 residues. CDR1 is LNHDA, CDR2 SQIVND, per germline (reference sequence). CDR3 DNA: TGTGCCAGTAGTATACAGATACAAGAGACCCAGTACTTC. It specifies CASSIQIQETQYF.

V usage is TRBV12-3 or TRBV12-4 and J usage is TRBJ2-2; D unresolved. Trimming left V 2 bases short and J 7 bases short, with 5 bases between. This CDR3 spans 12 amino acids. The chain's CDR3 is CASSLLIGELFF. CDR3 coding DNA: TGTGCCAGCAGTTTATTGATCGGGGAGCTGTTTTTT.

V gene TRBV28 combines with J gene TRBJ2-7; D is ambiguous. Trimming stripped 5 bases from V and 4 bases from J, with 6 bases between. The CDR3 runs 11 residues. Germline-derived CDR1 and CDR2 are MDHEN and SYDVKM. The CDR3 bases are TGTGCCAGCAGTCGCCCGTACGAGCAGTACTTC. Translated: CASSRPYEQYF.

This rearrangement joins TRBV30 to TRBJ2-2; TRBD1 might be the D (5 bases). This CDR3 spans 16 amino acids. Germline assignment: CDR1 GTSNPN and CDR2 SVGIG (reference sequence). V lost 2 bases and J lost 1, with 14 bases in between. The CDR3 DNA follows: TGTGCCTGGAGTTATCCAGGGCGTCGGAACACCGGGGAGCTGTTTTTT. The encoded protein is CAWSYPGRRNTGELFF.

The chain joins TRBV7-3 to TRBJ2-2; D is uncertain. Germline lookup yields CDR1 SGHTA and CDR2 FQGTGA. V shed 6 bases and J shed 5 bases, with 19 bases lying between them. CDR3 size: 16 residues. In DNA, the CDR3 is TGTGCCAGCAGTCGATGGCAAGGCGGATCGACCGGGGAGCTGTTTTTT. This codes for CASSRWQGGSTGELFF.

In its sample, this clone was seen once. The rearrangement joins TRBV28 to TRBJ1-4; no reliable D call. The V end lost 2 bases, the J end lost 0 bases, and 13 bases lay between the germline ends. CDR1 MDHEN and CDR2 SYDVKM come from the germline V gene. The CDR3 is made up of 17 amino acids. The CDR3 sequence: CASSLPGGPATNEKLFF. For the CDR3, the DNA is TGTGCCAGCAGTTTACCAGGTGGGCCCGCAACTAATGAAAAACTGTTTTTT.

This rearrangement joins TRBV2 to TRBJ1-3, with no clear D. Germline CDR1 SNHLY, CDR2 FYNNEI. Trimming took off 4 bases at V and 0 bases at J, with 1 base between the two ends. The CDR3 length is 12 residues. As DNA, the CDR3 is TGTGCCAGCAGTGGCTCTGGAAACACCATATATTTT. It codes for CASSGSGNTIYF.

The V call is TRBV2, the J call TRBJ1-6, with D hard to call. From germline, CDR1 is SNHLY and CDR2 FYNNEI. The CDR3 spans 14 residues. Trimming stripped 4 bases from V and 14 bases from J, with 18 bases between. The CDR3 DNA is TGTGCCAGCAGTGCGCGGACGAGTGGAGGGTCCCTCCACTTT. Its protein is CASSARTSGGSLHF.